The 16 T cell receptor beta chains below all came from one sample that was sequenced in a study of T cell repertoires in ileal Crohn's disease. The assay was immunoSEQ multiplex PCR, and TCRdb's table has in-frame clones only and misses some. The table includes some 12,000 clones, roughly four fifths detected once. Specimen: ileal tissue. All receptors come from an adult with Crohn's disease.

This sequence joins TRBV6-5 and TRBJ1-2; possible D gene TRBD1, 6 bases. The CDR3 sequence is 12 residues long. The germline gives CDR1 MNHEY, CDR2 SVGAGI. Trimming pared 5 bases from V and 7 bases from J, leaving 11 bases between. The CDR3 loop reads CASSPQGPGYTF. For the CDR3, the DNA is TGTGCCAGCAGTCCACAGGGTCCTGGCTACACCTTC.

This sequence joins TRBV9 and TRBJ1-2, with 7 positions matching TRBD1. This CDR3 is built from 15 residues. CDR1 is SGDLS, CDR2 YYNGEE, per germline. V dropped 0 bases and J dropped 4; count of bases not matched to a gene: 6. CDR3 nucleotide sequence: TGTGCCAGCAGCGTAGGCGGAGGGGGCACCTATGGCTACACCTTC. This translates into CASSVGGGGTYGYTF. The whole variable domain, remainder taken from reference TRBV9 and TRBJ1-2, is DSGVTQTPKHLITATGQRVTLRCSPRSGDLSVYWYQQSLDQGLQFLIQYYNGEERAKGNILERFSAQQFPDLHSELNLSSLELGDSALYFCASSVGGGGTYGYTFGSGTRLTVV.

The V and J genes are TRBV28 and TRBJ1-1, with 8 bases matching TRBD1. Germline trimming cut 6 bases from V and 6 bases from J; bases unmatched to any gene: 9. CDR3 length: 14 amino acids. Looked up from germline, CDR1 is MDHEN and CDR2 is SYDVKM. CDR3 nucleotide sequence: TGTGCCAGCAGCCCAGGGGGCATGATATCTGAAGCTTTCTTT. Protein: CASSPGGMISEAFF. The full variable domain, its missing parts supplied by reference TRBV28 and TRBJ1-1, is DVKVTQSSRYLVKRTGEKVFLECVQDMDHENMFWYRQDPGLGLRLIYFSYDVKMKEKGDIPEGYSVSREKKERFSLILESASTNQTSMYLCASSPGGMISEAFFGQGTRLTVV.

CDR3 protein: CASSYYSQNTGELFF. The CDR3 DNA sequence: TGTGCCAGCAGCTACTATAGTCAGAACACCGGGGAGCTGTTTTTT. V usage is TRBV11-3 and J usage is TRBJ2-2; no reliable D call. Trimming shortened V by 4 bases and J by 1 base, and 10 bases separated the two germline ends. The CDR3 runs 15 residues. Germline V lookup: CDR1 SGHNT, CDR2 YENEEA.

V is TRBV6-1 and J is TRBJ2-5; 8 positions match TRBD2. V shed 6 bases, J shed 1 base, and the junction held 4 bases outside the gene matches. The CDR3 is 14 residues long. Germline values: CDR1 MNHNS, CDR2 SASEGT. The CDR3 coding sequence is TGTGCCAGCAGCCGGGGGGGCTTCCAAGAGACCCAGTACTTC. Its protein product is CASSRGGFQETQYF.

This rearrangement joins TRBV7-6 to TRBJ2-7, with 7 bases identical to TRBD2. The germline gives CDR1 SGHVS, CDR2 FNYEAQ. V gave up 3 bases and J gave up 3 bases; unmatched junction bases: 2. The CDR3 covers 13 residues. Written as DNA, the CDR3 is TGTGCCAGCAGCTTGGGGGGGGGCTACGAGCAGTACTTC. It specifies CASSLGGGYEQYF.

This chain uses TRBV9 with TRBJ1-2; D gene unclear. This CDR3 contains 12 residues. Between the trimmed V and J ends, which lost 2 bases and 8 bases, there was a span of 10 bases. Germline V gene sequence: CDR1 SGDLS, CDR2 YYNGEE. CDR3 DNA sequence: TGTGCCAGCAGCGTTGAGGTCGGCGGCTACACCTTC. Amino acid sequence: CASSVEVGGYTF.

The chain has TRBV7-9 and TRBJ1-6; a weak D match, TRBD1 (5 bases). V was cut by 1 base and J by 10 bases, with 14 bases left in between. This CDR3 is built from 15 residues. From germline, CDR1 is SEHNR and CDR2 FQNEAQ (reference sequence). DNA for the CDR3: TGTGCCAGCAGCTTAGTGGCAGGGTTTAGGTCACCCCTCCACTTT. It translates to CASSLVAGFRSPLHF.

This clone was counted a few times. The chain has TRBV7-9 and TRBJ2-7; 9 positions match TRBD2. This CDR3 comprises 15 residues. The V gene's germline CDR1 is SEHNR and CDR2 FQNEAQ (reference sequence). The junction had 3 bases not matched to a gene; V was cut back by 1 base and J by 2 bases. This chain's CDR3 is CASSLGTSVAYEQYF. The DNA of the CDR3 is TGTGCCAGCAGCTTAGGGACTAGCGTGGCCTACGAGCAGTACTTC.

The CDR3 spells CAWAPTGTRVGYTF. DNA of the CDR3: TGTGCCTGGGCTCCGACCGGGACACGGGTGGGCTACACCTTC. This sequence joins TRBV30 and TRBJ1-2; possibly TRBD1 for D (6 bases). The CDR3 is made up of 14 amino acids. V was pared by 5 bases and J by 8 bases, with 21 bases between. CDR1 is GTSNPN and CDR2 is SVGIG in the germline V gene (reference sequence).

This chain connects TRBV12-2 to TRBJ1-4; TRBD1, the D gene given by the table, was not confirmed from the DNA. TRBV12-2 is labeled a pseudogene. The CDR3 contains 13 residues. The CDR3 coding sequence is TGTGCAAGTCGCTTAGGGTGGCTTGAAAAACTGTTTTTT. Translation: CASRLGWLEKLFF.

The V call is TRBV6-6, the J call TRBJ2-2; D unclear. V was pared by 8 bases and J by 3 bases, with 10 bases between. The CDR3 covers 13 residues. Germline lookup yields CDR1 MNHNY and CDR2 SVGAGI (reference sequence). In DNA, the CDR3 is TGTGCCAGCCGGGTGCGAGACACCGGGGAGCTGTTTTTT. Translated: CASRVRDTGELFF.

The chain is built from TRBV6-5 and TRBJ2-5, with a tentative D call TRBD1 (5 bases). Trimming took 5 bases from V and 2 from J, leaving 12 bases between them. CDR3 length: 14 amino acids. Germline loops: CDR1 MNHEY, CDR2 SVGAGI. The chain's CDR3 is CASSMTVRQETQYF. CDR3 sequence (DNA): TGTGCCAGCAGTATGACAGTCCGTCAAGAGACCCAGTACTTC.

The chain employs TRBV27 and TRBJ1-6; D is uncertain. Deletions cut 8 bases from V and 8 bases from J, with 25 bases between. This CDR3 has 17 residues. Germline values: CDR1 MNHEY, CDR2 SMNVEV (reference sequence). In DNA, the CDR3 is TGTGCCAGCCGAATTTCAGAGGGCAGGATTCTAGATTCACCCCTCCACTTT. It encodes CASRISEGRILDSPLHF.

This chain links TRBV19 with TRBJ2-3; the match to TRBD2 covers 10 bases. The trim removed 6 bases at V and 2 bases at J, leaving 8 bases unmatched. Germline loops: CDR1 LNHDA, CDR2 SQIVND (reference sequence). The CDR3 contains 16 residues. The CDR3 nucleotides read TGTGCCAGTAGGCCACTAGCGGGGATTAACACAGATACGCAGTATTTT. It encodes CASRPLAGINTDTQYF.

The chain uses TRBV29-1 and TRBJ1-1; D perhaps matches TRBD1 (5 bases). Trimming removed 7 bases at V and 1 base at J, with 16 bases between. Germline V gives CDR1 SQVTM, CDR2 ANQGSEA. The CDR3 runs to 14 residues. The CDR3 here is CSAQTEAWNTEAFF. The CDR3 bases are TGCAGCGCCCAGACAGAGGCCTGGAACACTGAAGCTTTCTTT. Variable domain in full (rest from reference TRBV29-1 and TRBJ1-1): SAVISQKPSRDICQRGTSLTIQCQVDSQVTMMFWYRQQPGQSLTLIATANQGSEATYESGFVIDKFPISRPNLTFSTLTVSNMSPEDSSIYLCSAQTEAWNTEAFFGQGTRLTVV.